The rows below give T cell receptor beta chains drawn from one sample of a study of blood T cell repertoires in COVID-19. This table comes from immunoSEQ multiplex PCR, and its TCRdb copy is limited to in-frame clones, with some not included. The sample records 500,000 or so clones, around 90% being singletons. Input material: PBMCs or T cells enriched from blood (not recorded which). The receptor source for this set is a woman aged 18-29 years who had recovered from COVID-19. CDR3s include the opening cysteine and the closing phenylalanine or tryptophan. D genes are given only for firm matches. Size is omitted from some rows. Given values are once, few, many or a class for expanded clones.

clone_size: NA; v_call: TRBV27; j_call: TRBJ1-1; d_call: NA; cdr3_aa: CASKLGHQNTEAFF; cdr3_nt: TGTGCCAGTAAGTTGGGGCATCAGAACACTGAAGCTTTCTTT
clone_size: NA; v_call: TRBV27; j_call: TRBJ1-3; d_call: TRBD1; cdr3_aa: CASSLRGQGNTIYF; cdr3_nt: TGTGCCAGCAGTTTAAGGGGGCAGGGAAACACCATATATTTT
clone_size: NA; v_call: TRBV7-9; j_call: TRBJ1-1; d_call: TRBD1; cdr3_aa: CASSLLDRRNTEAFF; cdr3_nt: TGTGCCAGCAGCTTATTGGACAGGAGGAACACTGAAGCTTTCTTT
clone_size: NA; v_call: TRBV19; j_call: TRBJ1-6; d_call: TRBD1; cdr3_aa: CASGSTGGWSPLHF; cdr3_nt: TGTGCCAGTGGTTCGACAGGGGGGTGGTCACCCCTCCACTTT
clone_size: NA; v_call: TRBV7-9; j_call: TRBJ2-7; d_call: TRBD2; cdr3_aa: CASSLVDSGETYEQYF; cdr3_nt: TGTGCCAGCAGCTTAGTGGATAGCGGGGAAACCTACGAGCAGTACTTC
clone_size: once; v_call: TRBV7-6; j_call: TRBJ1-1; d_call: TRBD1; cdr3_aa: CASTDKQGASAEAFF; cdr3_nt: TGTGCCAGCACCGATAAACAGGGGGCGTCGGCTGAAGCTTTCTTT
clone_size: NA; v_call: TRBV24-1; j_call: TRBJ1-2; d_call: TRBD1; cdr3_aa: CATSDGQGDGYTF; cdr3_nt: TGTGCCACCAGTGATGGACAGGGCGATGGCTACACCTTC
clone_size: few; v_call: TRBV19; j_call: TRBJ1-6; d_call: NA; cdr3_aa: CASSIIGGGNSPLHF; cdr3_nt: TGTGCCAGTAGTATTATAGGTGGAGGTAATTCACCCCTCCACTTT
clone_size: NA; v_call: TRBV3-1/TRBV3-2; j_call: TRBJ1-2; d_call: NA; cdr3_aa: CASSQVPGGGYGYTF; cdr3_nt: TGTGCCAGCAGCCAGGTACCGGGCGGAGGATATGGCTACACCTTC
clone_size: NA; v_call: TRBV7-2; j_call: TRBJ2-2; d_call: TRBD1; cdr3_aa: CASSLDFKQGNNTGELFF; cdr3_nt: TGTGCCAGCAGCTTAGATTTCAAACAGGGGAACAACACCGGGGAGCTGTTTTTT
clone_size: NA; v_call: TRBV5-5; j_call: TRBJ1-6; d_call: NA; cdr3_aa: CASSPSQGGNSPLHF; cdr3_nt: TGTGCCAGCAGCCCATCACAGGGCGGTAATTCACCCCTCCACTTT
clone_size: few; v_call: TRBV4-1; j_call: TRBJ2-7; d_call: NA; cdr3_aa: CASSQEGGALSSSYEQYF; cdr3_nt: TGCGCCAGCAGCCAAGAGGGCGGGGCCCTCTCGAGCTCCTACGAGCAGTACTTC
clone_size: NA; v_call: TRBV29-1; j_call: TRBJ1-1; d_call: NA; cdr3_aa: CSVAGGFGKTEAFF; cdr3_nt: TGCAGCGTTGCCGGGGGTTTTGGGAAGACTGAAGCTTTCTTT
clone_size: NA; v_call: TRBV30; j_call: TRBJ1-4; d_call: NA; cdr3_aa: CAWSVQGAWEKLFF; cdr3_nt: TGTGCCTGGAGTGTACAAGGGGCATGGGAAAAACTGTTTTTT
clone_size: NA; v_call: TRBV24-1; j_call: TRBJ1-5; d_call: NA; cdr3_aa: CATSDLQGQISNQPQHF; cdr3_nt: TGTGCCACCAGTGATTTGCAGGGTCAAATTAGCAATCAGCCCCAGCATTTT
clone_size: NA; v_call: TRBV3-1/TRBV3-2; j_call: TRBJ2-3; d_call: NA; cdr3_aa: CASSQASNTQYF; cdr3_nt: TGTGCCAGCAGCCAAGCCTCTAATACGCAGTATTTT
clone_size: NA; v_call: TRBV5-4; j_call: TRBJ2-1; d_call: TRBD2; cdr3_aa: CASSLAPSGEAGEQFF; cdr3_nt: TGTGCCAGCAGCTTGGCCCCTAGCGGGGAAGCCGGTGAGCAGTTCTTC
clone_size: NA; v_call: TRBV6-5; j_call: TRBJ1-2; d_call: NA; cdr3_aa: CASSAALQVRGYTF; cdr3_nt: TGTGCCAGCAGCGCTGCCTTACAGGTCCGGGGCTACACCTTC
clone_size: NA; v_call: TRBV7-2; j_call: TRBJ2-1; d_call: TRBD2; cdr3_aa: CASTPGASGGNEQFF; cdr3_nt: TGTGCCAGCACCCCTGGGGCTAGCGGGGGGAATGAGCAGTTCTTC
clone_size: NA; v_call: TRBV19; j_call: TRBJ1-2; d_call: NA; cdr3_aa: CASSIDSSYGYTF; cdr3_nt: TGTGCCAGTAGTATAGATAGCTCCTATGGCTACACCTTC
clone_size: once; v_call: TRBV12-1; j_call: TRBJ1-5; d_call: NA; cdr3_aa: CASSFAYGTGHQPQHF; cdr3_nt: NA
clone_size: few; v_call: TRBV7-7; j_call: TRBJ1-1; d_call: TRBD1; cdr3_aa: CASTPDRGQYTEAFF; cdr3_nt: TGTGCTAGCACCCCGGACAGGGGGCAGTACACTGAAGCTTTCTTT
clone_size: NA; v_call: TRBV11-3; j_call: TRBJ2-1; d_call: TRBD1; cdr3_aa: CASGLQGPHYNEQFF; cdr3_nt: TGTGCCAGCGGATTACAGGGGCCGCATTACAATGAGCAGTTCTTC
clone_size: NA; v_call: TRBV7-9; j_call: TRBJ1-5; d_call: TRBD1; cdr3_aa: CASSHGTDSNQPQHF; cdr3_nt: TGTGCCAGCAGCCACGGGACAGATAGCAATCAGCCCCAGCATTTT
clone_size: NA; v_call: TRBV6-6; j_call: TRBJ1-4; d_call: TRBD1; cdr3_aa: CASSQRIGTGPTNEKLFF; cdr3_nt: TGTGCCAGCAGTCAGAGGATAGGGACAGGGCCAACTAATGAAAAACTGTTTTTT
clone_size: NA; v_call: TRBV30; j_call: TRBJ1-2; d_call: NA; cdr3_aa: CAWTGTLNYGYTF; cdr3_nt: TGTGCCTGGACCGGGACACTTAACTATGGCTACACCTTC
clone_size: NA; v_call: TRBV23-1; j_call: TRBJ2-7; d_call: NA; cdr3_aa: CASSQSAAADLISCIFSYEQYF; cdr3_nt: TGCGCCAGCAGTCAATCCGCGGCAGCCGACCTTATCTCTTGCATTTTCTCCTACGAGCAGTACTTC
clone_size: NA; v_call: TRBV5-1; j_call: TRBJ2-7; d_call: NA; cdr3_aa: CASSLGSSYEQYF; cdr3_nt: TGCGCCAGCAGCTTGGGTAGCTCCTACGAGCAGTACTTC
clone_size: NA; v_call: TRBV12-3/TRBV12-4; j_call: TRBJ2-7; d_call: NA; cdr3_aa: CASSPRVYEQYF; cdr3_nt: TGTGCCAGCAGTCCACGGGTCTACGAGCAGTACTTC
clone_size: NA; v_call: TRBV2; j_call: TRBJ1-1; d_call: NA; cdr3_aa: CASSEWAGYMNTEAFF; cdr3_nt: TGTGCCAGCAGTGAATGGGCCGGATACATGAACACTGAAGCTTTCTTT
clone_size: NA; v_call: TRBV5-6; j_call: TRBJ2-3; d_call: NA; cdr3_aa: CASSSTGRSAGTDTQYF; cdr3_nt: TGTGCCAGCAGCAGTACAGGTCGATCTGCGGGCACAGATACGCAGTATTTT
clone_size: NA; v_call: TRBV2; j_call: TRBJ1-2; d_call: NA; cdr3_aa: CASRGAIELGDYGYTF; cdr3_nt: TGTGCCAGCAGGGGAGCCATCGAATTGGGAGACTATGGCTACACCTTC
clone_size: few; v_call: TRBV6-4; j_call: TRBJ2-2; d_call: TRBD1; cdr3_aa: CASRVKTGDTGELFF; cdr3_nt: TGTGCCAGCAGAGTCAAGACAGGGGACACCGGGGAGCTGTTTTTT
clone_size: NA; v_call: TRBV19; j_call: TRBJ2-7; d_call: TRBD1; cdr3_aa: CASSRRTGSYEQYF; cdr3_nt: TGTGCCAGTAGTCGGCGGACAGGGTCCTACGAGCAGTACTTC
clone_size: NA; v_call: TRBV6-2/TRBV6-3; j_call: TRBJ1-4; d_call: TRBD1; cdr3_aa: CASSRTGANEKLFF; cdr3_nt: TGTGCCAGCAGTAGGACAGGGGCTAATGAAAAACTGTTTTTT
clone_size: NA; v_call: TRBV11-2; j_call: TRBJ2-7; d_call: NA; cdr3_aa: CASSPQGYEQYF; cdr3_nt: TGTGCCAGCAGCCCCCAGGGTTACGAGCAGTACTTC
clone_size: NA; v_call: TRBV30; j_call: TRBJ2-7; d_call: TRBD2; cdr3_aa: CACLGAASGGRGEQYF; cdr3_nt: TGTGCCTGTCTTGGGGCGGCCAGCGGGGGCCGAGGGGAGCAGTACTTC
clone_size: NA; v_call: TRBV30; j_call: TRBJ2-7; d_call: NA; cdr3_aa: CAWSVPGRLWEQYF; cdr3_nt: TGTGCCTGGAGTGTACCAGGTAGGCTGTGGGAGCAGTACTTC
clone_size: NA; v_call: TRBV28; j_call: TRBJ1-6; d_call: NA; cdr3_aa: CASSLAPQVGSPLHF; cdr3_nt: TGTGCCAGCAGTTTGGCTCCCCAAGTCGGGTCACCCCTCCACTTT
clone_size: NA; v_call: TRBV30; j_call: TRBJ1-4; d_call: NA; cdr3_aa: CAWRPWGGREKLFF; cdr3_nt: TGTGCCTGGAGACCCTGGGGGGGACGTGAAAAACTGTTTTTT
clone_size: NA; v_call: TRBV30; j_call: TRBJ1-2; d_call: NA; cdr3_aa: CAWSGGGLRANYGYTF; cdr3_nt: TGTGCCTGGAGTGGGGGGGGTTTAAGAGCTAACTATGGCTACACCTTC
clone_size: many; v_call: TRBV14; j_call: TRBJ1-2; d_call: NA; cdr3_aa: CASSQGTLRSGYTF; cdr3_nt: TGTGCCAGCAGCCAAGGGACTCTGAGAAGTGGCTACACCTTC
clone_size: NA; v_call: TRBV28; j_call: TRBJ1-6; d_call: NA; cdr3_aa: CASSGGRGSYNSPLHF; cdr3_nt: TGTGCCAGCAGTGGCGGCCGAGGGTCCTATAATTCACCCCTCCACTTT
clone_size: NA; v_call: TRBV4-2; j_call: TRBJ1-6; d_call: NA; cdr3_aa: CASSQDTSSYNSPLHF; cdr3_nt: TGTGCCAGCAGCCAAGACACCAGCTCCTATAATTCACCCCTCCACTTT
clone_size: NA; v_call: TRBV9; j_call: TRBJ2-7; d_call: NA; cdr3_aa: CASSPRGISYEQYF; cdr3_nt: TGTGCCAGCAGTCCCAGGGGTATATCCTACGAGCAGTACTTC
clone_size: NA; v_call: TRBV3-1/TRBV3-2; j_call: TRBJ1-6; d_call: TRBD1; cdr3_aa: CASRGQGFNSPLHF; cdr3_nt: TGTGCCAGCAGGGGACAGGGTTTTAATTCACCCCTCCACTTT
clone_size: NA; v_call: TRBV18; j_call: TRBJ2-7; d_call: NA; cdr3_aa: CASTYGERDSYEQYF; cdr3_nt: TGTGCCAGCACCTACGGTGAAAGAGACTCCTACGAGCAGTACTTC
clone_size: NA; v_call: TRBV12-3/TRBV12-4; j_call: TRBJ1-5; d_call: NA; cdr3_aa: CASSGRDNQPQHF; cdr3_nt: TGTGCCAGCAGCGGGCGGGATAATCAGCCCCAGCATTTT
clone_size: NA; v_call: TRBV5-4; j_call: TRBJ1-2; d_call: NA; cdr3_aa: CASSLRGIRLDGYTF; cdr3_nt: TGTGCCAGCAGCTTGAGGGGCATTCGGTTGGATGGCTACACCTTC
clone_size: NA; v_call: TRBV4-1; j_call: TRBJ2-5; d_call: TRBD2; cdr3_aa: CASSPGGRETQYF; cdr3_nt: TGCGCCAGCAGCCCGGGAGGTAGGGAGACCCAGTACTTC
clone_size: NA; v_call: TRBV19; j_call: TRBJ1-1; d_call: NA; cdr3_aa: CASTITGQQTEAFF; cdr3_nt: TGTGCCAGTACTATTACAGGCCAGCAGACTGAAGCTTTCTTT
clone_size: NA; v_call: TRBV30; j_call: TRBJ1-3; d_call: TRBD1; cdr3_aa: CAWSVAGGGGNTIYF; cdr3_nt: TGTGCCTGGAGTGTAGCAGGGGGTGGTGGAAACACCATATATTTT
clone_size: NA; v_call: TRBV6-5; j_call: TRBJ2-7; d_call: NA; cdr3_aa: CASHGGGLTYEQYF; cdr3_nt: TGTGCCAGTCATGGGGGGGGGCTAACCTACGAGCAGTACTTC
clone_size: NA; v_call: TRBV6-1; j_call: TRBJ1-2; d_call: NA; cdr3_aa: CASSEAGSYGYTF; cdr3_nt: TGTGCCAGCAGTGAAGCGGGCAGCTATGGCTACACCTTC